The TCR beta chain described here comes from a study of shared clonotypes between healthy human individuals. Whole-study findings and limits: With a handful of donors compared, 4% to 5.5% of naive CD4 clonotypes were shared. Despite large depth, rarefaction showed incomplete sorted-subset sequencing. Across subsets, estimated richness was generally greater for naive than for memory populations.

V shed 4 bases and J 5 bases; nucleotides not matched to a gene: 8. The CDR3 runs to 15 residues. The V gene's germline CDR1 is ENHRY and CDR2 SYGVKD. In the case of this clone: Its antigen is currently unknown.

Clones were read by immunoSEQ multiplex PCR, and TCRdb kept only the in-frame ones, dropping some. The sample includes about 2.3 million clones, 85% to 95% of them seen just once. Researchers partitioned CD4+ cells into CD45RA+ naive and CD45RA-negative memory subsets. The chain is built from TRBV10-3 and TRBJ2-1, with 7 bases matching TRBD2. This TCR came from a man younger than 35 in good health. Some clones in this sample may be carry-over from other donors' samples. The sequenced sample consisted of naive CD4+ T cells from PBMCs. Subset specified: CD45RA+ positively selected. The CDR3 DNA is TGTGCCATCAGTGTTCGGGGCGGGAGCGACAATGAGCAGTTCTTC. Translated, it gives CAISVRGGSDNEQFF.